Each of the 16 T cell receptor beta chains below was sequenced from the same sample in a study of tumor-infiltrating lymphocytes in primary liver carcinoma (dated by TCRdb to between 2016 and 2019). Sequencing was performed on an Illumina HiSeq 2500. TCRbeta-specific cDNA was reverse-transcribed from 500 ng total RNA using a constant-region primer and ProtoScript II reverse transcriptase. TCRbeta libraries were built with three nested multiplex PCR rounds, a slightly modified ARM-PCR procedure. Each of the first two PCR rounds ran for around 10 cycles using multiplex TRBV1-TRBV30 forward primers together with a Cbeta reverse primer. TCRdb took the public reads, trimmed them with fastp at Q25, ran MiXCR for clone calling and kept in-frame beta chains. Rows with a matching CDR3 protein are joined into one entry that keeps the most common DNA and genes. The sample records 99,000 or so distinct CDR3 sequences, roughly 69% of which are singletons. The leading ten clones occupy just over 9.5% of the sample.

Total RNA and DNA were co-extracted from roughly 18-30 mg of bulk tissue with the AllPrep DNA/RNA mini kit, without cell sorting. The sequenced sample consisted of liver tumor tissue from sampling region 5. Interpreted using the paper, the cell subset or site label stands for: tumor region T5, tumor centre. Source of these receptors: a woman aged 60-70 years with primary liver carcinoma and hepatitis B virus infection.

This clonotype was counted a single time. The junction differs from germline at one of its ends, possibly a read error. The J gene is TRBJ2-5, the V gene TRBV11-3, with 7 positions matching TRBD2. Germline V gene lookup returns CDR1 SGHNT and CDR2 YENEEA. The CDR3 contains 16 residues. The CDR3 region has the DNA TGTGCCAGCAGCCCCGGACTAGGTCCTTCTGGAGAGATCCAGTACTTC. This codes for CASSPGLGPSGEIQYF.

On this clonotype itself: The junction departs from germline at one end; a sequencing error may be responsible. The chain recombines TRBV6-1 with TRBJ2-7; no definite D call. This CDR3 has 13 amino acids. Germline V CDR1 and CDR2: MNHNS, SASEGT. CDR3 DNA sequence: TGTGCCAGCAGTGAGATGTACAACTACGAGCAGTATTTC. It codes for CASSEMYNYEQYF.

This chain uses TRBV4-2 with TRBJ2-3, with 8 bases aligning to TRBD2. Germline CDR1 and CDR2: LGHNA and YNFKEQ. V dropped 5 bases and J dropped 13; count of bases not matched to a gene: 23. The CDR3 is made up of 17 amino acids. For the CDR3, the DNA is TGTGCCAGCAGCTCCCTGGGGACCAGCGGGAGCACAGAAACGAAGTATTTT. Protein: CASSSLGTSGSTETKYF.

Comments on this clonotype: Sequence at one end of the junction differs from germline and may be a read error. The V gene is TRBV4-2, the J gene TRBJ2-1; possibly TRBD2 for D (5 bases). This CDR3 region has 12 residues. Germline assignment: CDR1 LGHNA and CDR2 YNFKEQ. The CDR3 is CANSPGINEQFF. For the CDR3, the DNA is TGTGCCAACAGCCCCGGGATAAATGAGCAGTTCTTC.

By share, this clonotype ranks as medium-sized. The chain has TRBV11-2 and TRBJ1-2, with a weak D call TRBD1 (6 bases). Germline V gene lookup returns CDR1 SGHAT and CDR2 FQNNGV. V lost 5 bases, J lost 5 bases, and 18 bases lay in between. This CDR3 has 15 residues. The CDR3 nucleotides read TGTGCCAGCAGCGTACGACAGGTTTCTTCGTATGGCTACACCTTC. As protein: CASSVRQVSSYGYTF.

A word on this clonotype: The junction shows a germline mismatch at one end, possibly a read error. The genes are TRBV5-1 and TRBJ1-3, with 7 bases that match TRBD1. Germline V lookup: CDR1 SGHRS, CDR2 YFSETQ. The CDR3 extends over 15 amino acids. CDR3 in amino acids: CACSLTGTAGNTIYF. The CDR3 DNA reads TGCGCCTGCAGCTTAACCGGGACAGCTGGAAACACCATATATTTT.

On this clonotype itself: Its ends do not fully match the called genes, so a read error is possible. The J gene is TRBJ2-1, the V gene TRBV4-1; 8 nucleotides line up with TRBD2. Looked up from germline, CDR1 is MGHRA and CDR2 is YSYEKL. The CDR3 totals 16 residues. The CDR3 DNA is TGCGCCAGCGGCCAAGGTGTTACTAGCGGATTCAATGAGCAGTTCTTC. The encoded protein is CASGQGVTSGFNEQFF.

Details on this clonotype: Germline and junction disagree at one end, which may indicate a read error. CDR3 protein: CASSLARTGGNIPYF. DNA for the CDR3: TGTGCCAGTAGTCTCGCCCGGACAGGGGGAAACATTCCGTACTTC. The rearrangement joins TRBV19 to TRBJ2-4; TRBD1 matches at 10 bases. Germline-derived CDR1 and CDR2 are LNHDA and SQIVND (reference sequence). CDR3 length: 15 residues.

A note on this clonotype: The junction shows a germline mismatch at one end, possibly a read error. The chain combines TRBV5-1 with TRBJ2-3, with 9 bases identical to TRBD2. CDR1 is SGHRS, CDR2 YFSETQ, per germline. The CDR3 is 16 amino acids. CDR3 region: CASNHKSGRPTDTQYF. In nucleotides, the CDR3 is TGCGCCAGCAACCACAAGAGCGGGAGGCCCACAGACACGCAGTATTTT.

The chain employs TRBV29-1 and TRBJ2-3; 8 bases match TRBD2. The CDR3 is 12 residues long. From germline, CDR1 is SQVTM and CDR2 ANQGSEA. With 7 bases clipped from V and 15 bases from J, the junction kept 15 bases outside the gene matches. CDR3 amino acids: CSAERETDTPYF. In DNA form, the CDR3 reads TGCAGCGCCGAGCGGGAGACAGATACGCCATATTTT.

A few counts support this clonotype. The chain recombines TRBV7-9 with TRBJ2-3; 13 positions agree with TRBD2. V was pared by 5 bases and J by 5 bases, with 7 bases of the junction left unmatched. The CDR3 length is 16 residues. The germline V gene encodes CDR1 SEHNR and CDR2 FQNEAQ (reference sequence). CDR3 residues: CASSIGLAGVGDTQYF. In nucleotides, the CDR3 is TGTGCCAGCAGCATAGGACTAGCGGGAGTCGGAGATACGCAGTATTTT.

Details on this clonotype: The germline gene is not matched at one end of the junction; a read error may be the cause. V gene TRBV5-6 combines with J gene TRBJ2-7; D possibly uses TRBD1 or TRBD2 (5 bases each). From germline, CDR1 is SGHDT and CDR2 YYEEEE. The CDR3 sequence is 15 residues long. CDR3 loop: CVSSSKGRSSYGQYF. The CDR3 coding sequence is TGTGTCAGCAGCTCAAAGGGACGATCCTCCTACGGGCAGTACTTC.

This clonotype was seen a few times. A much larger clone differs from this one at a single base, so this may be a read error. The CDR3 end shows no conserved phenylalanine or tryptophan, and so a read error is likely. The V and J genes are TRBV4-1 and TRBJ2-5; D remains unclear. The CDR3 spans 14 residues. Deletions cut 2 bases from V and 5 bases from J, with 12 bases between. Germline lookup yields CDR1 MGHRA and CDR2 YSYEKL. The CDR3 spells CASSQMAGWETQYL. The CDR3 DNA follows: TGCGCCAGCAGCCAAATGGCAGGCTGGGAGACCCAGTACCTC.

Comments on this clonotype: As the CDR3 is not closed by the conserved phenylalanine or tryptophan, this likely results from a read error. The DNA is omitted, as the CDR3 cannot be located on it reliably, and the CDR3 follows TCRdb's listing. The chain employs TRBV12-3 or TRBV12-4 and TRBJ2-1; the table's D call, TRBD2, was not checked against the DNA. The CDR3 length equals 16 residues, ends included. The CDR3 loop is CASSFSGTSGDNEQSI.

This clonotype was observed at least ten times. V is TRBV12-3 or TRBV12-4 and J is TRBJ1-2, with 8 positions matching TRBD1. Trimming took 7 bases from V and 4 from J; bases not matched to a gene: 8. The CDR3 contains 14 residues. The CDR3 coding sequence is TGTGCCAGCACCCCCTCAGGGGGCAGCTATGGCTACACCTTC. As protein: CASTPSGGSYGYTF.

In regard to this clonotype: A read error may account for a junction end that differs from germline. V and J are TRBV11-2 and TRBJ2-1; no clear D gene. Germline V gene lookup returns CDR1 SGHAT and CDR2 FQNNGV. The CDR3 has 14 amino acids. This CDR3 is CAISPDSRYREQFF. The CDR3 DNA reads TGTGCCATCAGCCCGGATTCGAGGTATAGGGAGCAGTTCTTC.